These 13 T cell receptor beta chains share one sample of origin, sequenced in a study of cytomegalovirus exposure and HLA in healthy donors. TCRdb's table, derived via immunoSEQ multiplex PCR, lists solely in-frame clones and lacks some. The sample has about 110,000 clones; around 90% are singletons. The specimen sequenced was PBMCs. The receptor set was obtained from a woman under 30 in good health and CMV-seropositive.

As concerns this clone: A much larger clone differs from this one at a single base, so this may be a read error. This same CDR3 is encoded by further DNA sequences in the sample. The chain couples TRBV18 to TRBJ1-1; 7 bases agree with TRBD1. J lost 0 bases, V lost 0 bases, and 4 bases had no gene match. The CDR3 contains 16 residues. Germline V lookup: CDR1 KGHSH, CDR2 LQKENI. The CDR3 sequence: CASSPPLTGMNTEAFF. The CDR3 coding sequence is TGTGCCAGCTCACCACCGCTGACAGGGATGAACACTGAAGCTTTCTTT. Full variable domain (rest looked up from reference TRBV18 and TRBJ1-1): NAGVMQNPRHLVRRRGQEARLRCSPMKGHSHVYWYRQLPEEGLKFMVYLQKENIIDESGMPKERFSAEFPKEGPSILRIQQVVRGDSAAYFCASSPPLTGMNTEAFFGQGTRLTVV.

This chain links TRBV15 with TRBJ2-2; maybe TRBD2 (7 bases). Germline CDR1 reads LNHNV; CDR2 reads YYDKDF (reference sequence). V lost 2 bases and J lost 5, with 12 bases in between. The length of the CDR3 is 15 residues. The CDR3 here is CATSRTGGATGELFF. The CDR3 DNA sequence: TGTGCCACCAGCAGAACTGGGGGGGCAACCGGGGAGCTGTTTTTT. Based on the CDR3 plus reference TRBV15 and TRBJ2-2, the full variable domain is DAMVIQNPRYQVTQFGKPVTLSCSQTLNHNVMYWYQQKSSQAPKLLFHYYDKDFNNEADTPDNFQSRRPNTSFCFLDIRSPGLGDTAMYLCATSRTGGATGELFFGEGSRLTVL.

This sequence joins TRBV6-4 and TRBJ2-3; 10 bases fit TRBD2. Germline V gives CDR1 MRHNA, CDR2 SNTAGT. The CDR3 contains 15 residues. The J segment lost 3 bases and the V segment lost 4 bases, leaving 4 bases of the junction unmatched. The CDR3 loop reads CASSALAGSTDTQYF. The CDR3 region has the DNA TGTGCCAGCAGTGCACTAGCGGGGAGTACAGATACGCAGTATTTT.

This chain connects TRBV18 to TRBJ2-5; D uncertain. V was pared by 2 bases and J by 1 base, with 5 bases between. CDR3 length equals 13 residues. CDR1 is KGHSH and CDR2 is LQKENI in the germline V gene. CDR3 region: CASSPVGQETQYF. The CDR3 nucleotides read TGTGCCAGCTCACCAGTCGGCCAAGAGACCCAGTACTTC.

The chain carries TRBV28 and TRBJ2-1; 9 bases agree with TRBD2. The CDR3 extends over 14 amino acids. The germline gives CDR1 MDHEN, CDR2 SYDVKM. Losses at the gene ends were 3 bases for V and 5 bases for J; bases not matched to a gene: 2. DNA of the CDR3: TGTGCCAGCAGTTTCGAGCGGGGGGACAATGAGCAGTTCTTC. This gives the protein CASSFERGDNEQFF. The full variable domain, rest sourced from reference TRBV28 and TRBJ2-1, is DVKVTQSSRYLVKRTGEKVFLECVQDMDHENMFWYRQDPGLGLRLIYFSYDVKMKEKGDIPEGYSVSREKKERFSLILESASTNQTSMYLCASSFERGDNEQFFGPGTRLTVL.

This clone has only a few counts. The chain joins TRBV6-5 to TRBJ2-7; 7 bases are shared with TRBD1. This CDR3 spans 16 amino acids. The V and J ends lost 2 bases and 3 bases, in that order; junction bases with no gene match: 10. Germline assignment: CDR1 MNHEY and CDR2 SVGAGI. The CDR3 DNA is TGTGCCAGCAGTTACGATTCGACAGGGCCCCTCTACGAGCAGTACTTC. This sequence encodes CASSYDSTGPLYEQYF.

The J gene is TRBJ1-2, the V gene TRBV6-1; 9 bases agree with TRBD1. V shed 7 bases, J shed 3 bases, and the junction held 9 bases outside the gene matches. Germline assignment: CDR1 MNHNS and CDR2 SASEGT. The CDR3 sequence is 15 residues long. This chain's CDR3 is CASIVGQGKDYGYTF. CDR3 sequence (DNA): TGTGCCAGCATCGTCGGACAGGGGAAGGACTATGGCTACACCTTC.

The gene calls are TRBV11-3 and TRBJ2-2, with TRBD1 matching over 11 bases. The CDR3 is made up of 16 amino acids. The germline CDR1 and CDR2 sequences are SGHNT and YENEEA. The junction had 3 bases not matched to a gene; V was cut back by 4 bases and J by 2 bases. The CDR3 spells CASSYGTGGNTGELFF. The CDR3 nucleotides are TGTGCCAGCAGCTATGGGACAGGGGGTAACACCGGGGAGCTGTTTTTT.

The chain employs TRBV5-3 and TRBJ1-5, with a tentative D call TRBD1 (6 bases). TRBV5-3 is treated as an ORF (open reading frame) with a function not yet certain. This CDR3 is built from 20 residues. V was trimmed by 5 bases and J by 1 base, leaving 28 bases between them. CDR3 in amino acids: CARRGSRRTEPIPSNQPQHF. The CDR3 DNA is TGTGCCAGAAGGGGGAGCAGGCGGACAGAACCCATCCCCAGCAATCAGCCCCAGCATTTT.

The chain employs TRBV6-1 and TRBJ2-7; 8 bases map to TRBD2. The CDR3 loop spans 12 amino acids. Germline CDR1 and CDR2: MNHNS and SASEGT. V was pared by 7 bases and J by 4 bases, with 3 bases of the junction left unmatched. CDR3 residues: CASTGGAYEQYF. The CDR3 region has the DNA TGTGCCAGCACCGGGGGGGCGTACGAGCAGTACTTC.

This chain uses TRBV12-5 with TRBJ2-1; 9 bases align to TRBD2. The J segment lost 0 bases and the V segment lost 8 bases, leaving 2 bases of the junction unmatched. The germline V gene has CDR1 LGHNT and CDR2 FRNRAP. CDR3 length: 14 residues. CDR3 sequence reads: CASSGGSSYNEQFF. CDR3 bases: TGTGCTAGTAGCGGGGGGAGCTCCTACAATGAGCAGTTCTTC.

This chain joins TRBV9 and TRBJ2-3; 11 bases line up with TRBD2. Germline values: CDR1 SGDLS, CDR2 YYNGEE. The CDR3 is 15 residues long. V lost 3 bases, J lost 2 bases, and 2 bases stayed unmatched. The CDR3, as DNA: TGTGCCAGCAGCGCGACTAGCGGGGTCACAGATACGCAGTATTTT. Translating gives CASSATSGVTDTQYF.

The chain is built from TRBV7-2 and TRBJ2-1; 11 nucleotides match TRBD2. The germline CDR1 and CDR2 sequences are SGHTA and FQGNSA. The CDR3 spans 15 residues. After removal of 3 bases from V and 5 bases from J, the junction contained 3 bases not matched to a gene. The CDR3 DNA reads TGTGCCAGCAGCTTTCGACTAGCGGGGCACAATGAGCAGTTCTTC. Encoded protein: CASSFRLAGHNEQFF.